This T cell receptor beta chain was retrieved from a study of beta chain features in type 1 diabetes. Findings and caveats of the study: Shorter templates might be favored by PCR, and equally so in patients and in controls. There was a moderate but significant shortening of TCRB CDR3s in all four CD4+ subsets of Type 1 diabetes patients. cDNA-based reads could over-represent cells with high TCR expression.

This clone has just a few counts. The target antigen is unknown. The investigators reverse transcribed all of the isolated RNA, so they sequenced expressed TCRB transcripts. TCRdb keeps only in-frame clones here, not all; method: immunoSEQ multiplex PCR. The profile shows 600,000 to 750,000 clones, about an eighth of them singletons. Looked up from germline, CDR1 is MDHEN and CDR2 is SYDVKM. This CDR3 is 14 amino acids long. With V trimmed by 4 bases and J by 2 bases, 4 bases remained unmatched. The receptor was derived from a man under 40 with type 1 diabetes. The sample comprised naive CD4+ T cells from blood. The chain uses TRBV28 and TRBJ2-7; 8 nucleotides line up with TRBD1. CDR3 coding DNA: TGTGCCAGCAGTTCCACAGGGGGAACCTACGAGCAGTACTTC. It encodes CASSSTGGTYEQYF. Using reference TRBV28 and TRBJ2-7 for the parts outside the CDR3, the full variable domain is DVKVTQSSRYLVKRTGEKVFLECVQDMDHENMFWYRQDPGLGLRLIYFSYDVKMKEKGDIPEGYSVSREKKERFSLILESASTNQTSMYLCASSSTGGTYEQYFGPGTRLTVT.